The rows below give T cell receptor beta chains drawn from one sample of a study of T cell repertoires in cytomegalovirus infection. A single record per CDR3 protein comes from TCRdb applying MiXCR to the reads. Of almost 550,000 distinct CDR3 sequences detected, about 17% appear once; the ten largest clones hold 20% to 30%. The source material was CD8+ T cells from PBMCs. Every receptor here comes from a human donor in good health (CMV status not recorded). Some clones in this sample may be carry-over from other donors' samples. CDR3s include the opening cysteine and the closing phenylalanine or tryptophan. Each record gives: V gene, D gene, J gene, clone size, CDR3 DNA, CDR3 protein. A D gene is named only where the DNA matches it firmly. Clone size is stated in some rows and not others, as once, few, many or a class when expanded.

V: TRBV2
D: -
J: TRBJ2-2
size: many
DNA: TGTGCCAGCAGGGTTCCAGGGGATCGGCTCACCGGGGAGCTGTTTTTT
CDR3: CASRVPGDRLTGELFF

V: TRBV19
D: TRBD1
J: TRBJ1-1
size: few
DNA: TGTGCCAGTAGTATTCTCGGACAGGGGACAATGAACACTGAAGCTTTCTTT
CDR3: CASSILGQGTMNTEAFF

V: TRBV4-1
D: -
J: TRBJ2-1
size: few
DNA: TGCGCCAGCAGCCAAGATTATGACAATGAGCAGTTCTTC
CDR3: CASSQDYDNEQFF

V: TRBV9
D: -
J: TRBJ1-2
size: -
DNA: TGTGCCAGTGGCAACTATGGCTACACCTTC
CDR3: CASGNYGYTF

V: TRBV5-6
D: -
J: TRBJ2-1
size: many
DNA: TGTGCCAGCACCCTAGACACGCGGCTCTCGGATGAGCAGTTCTTC
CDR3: CASTLDTRLSDEQFF

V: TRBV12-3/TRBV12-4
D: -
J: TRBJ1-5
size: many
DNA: TGTGCCAGCAGCCCCGAGGGAATTTTGATGGATCAGCCCCAGCATTTT
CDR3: CASSPEGILMDQPQHF

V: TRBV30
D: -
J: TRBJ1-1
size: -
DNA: TGTGCCTGGAATTCCTGGGAGGGAACTGAAGCTTTCTTT
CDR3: CAWNSWEGTEAFF

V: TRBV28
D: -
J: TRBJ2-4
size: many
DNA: TGTGCCAGCAGTTTACGGAACTTCCTAGCCAAAAACATTCAGTACTTC
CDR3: CASSLRNFLAKNIQYF

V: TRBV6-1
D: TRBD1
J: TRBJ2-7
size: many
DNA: TGTGCCAGCAGTCCGGGACAGGGGGCTTCCGAGCAGTACTTC
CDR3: CASSPGQGASEQYF

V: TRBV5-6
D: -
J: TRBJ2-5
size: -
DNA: TGTGCCAGCAGCTTGGAGACTAGTCAGACCCAGTACTTC
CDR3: CASSLETSQTQYF

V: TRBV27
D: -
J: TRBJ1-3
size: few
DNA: TGTGCCAGCAGTTTATCCGGCGTTCACTCTGGAAACACCATATATTTT
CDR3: CASSLSGVHSGNTIYF

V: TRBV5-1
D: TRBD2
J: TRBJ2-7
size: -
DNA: TGCGCCAGCAGTTCCAAGGGAAGGACTAGCGGGAGTTGGGCTACCTACGAGCAGTACTTC
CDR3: CASSSKGRTSGSWATYEQYF

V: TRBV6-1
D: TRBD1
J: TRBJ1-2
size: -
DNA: TGTGCCAGCACCCTCCCAGGGGGCTTTGGCTACACCTTC
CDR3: CASTLPGGFGYTF

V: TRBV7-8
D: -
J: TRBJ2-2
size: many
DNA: TGTGCCAGCAGCTCCCCGGTTTGGAGGGAGCTGTTTTTT
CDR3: CASSSPVWRELFF

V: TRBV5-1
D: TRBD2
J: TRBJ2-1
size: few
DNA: TGCGCCAGCAGCTTGGTAGGTGCTAGCGGGTACAATGAGCAGTTCTTC
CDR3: CASSLVGASGYNEQFF

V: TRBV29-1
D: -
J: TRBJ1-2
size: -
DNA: TGCAGCGTTGAAGGCAGGATGTATGGCTACACCTTC
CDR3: CSVEGRMYGYTF

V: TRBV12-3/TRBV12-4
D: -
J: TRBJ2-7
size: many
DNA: TGTGCCAGCAGTTTATCCGGGACACCGACCTACGAGCAGTACTTC
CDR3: CASSLSGTPTYEQYF

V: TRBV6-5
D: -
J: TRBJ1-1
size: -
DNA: TGTGCCAGCAGTTACTCGCCGGGCTACACTGAAGCTTTCTTT
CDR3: CASSYSPGYTEAFF

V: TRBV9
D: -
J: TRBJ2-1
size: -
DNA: TGTGCCAGCAGCGTATTCGGGGGCAGCTCCTACAATGAGCAGTTCTTC
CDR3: CASSVFGGSSYNEQFF

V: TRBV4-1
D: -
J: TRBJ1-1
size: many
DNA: TGCGCCAGCAGCCAAGGACGTGGAAAGACTGAAGCTTTCTTT
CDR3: CASSQGRGKTEAFF

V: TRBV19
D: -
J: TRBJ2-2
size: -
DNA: TGTGCCAGTTATGACAGCTTGAACACCGGGGAGCTGTTTTTT
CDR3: CASYDSLNTGELFF

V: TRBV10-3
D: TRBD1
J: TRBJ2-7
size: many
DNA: TGTGCCATCAGTGTAGGTGATGTGGGACAGGGGAACGAGCAGTACTTC
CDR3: CAISVGDVGQGNEQYF

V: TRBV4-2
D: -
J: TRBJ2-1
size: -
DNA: TGTGCCAGCAGTGGGGGGTCGGAGGAGCAGTTCTTC
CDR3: CASSGGSEEQFF

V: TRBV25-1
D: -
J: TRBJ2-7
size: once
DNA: TGTGCCAGCAGTGTTCTATACGAGCAGTACTTC
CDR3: CASSVLYEQYF

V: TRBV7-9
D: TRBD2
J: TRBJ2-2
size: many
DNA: TGTGCCAGCATTTCGGGCCCCGGAACCGGGACTAGCGGGAGGGCCCACACCGGGGAGCTGTTTTTT
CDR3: CASISGPGTGTSGRAHTGELFF

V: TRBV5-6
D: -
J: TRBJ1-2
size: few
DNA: TGTGCCAGCAGCCGGTTGTCGATTTATGGCTACACCTTC
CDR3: CASSRLSIYGYTF

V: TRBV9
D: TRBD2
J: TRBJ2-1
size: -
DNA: TGTGCCAGCAGCGACCGACTAGCGGAGCCTTCGGATGAGCAGTTCTTC
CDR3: CASSDRLAEPSDEQFF

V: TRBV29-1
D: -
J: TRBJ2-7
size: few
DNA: TGCAGCGTTGAGACCGGGAATACCTACGAGCAGTACTTC
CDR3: CSVETGNTYEQYF

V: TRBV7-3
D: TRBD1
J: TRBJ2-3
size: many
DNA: TGTGCCAGCAGCACCTCGACAGGGGGTATCTCAGATACGCAGTATTTT
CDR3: CASSTSTGGISDTQYF

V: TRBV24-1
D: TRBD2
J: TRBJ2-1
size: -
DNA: TGTGCCACCAGTGCTCTCTCCGGGACTAGCGGGACCAATGAGCAGTTCTTC
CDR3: CATSALSGTSGTNEQFF

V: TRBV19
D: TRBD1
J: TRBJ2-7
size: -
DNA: TGTGCCAGTACCCCGCGGGACAGGGACCATAATGCCCCCTACGAGCAGTACTTC
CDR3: CASTPRDRDHNAPYEQYF

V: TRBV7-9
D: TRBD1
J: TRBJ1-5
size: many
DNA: TGTGCCAGCAGCCCGGGACAGGGTGCTAATCAGCCCCAGCATTTT
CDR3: CASSPGQGANQPQHF

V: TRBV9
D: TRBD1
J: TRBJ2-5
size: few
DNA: TGTGCCAGCAGCGTTACTTTTGAGACAGGGGAGAATGTGGAGACCCAGTACTTC
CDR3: CASSVTFETGENVETQYF

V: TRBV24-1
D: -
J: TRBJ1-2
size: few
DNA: TGTGCCACCAGTGACCTGACGGCCGACGGACTCTATGGCTACACCTTC
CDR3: CATSDLTADGLYGYTF

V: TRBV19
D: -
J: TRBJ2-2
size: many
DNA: TGTGCCAGTACCGAGGGACTGAACACCGGGGAGCTGTTTTTT
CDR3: CASTEGLNTGELFF

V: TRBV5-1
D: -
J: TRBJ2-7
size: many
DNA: TGCGCCAGCAGCGTGGACCGCTACGAGCAGTACTTC
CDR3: CASSVDRYEQYF

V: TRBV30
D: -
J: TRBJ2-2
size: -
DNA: TGTGCCTGGAGTGGAGTGGGGACCGGGGAGCTGTTTTTT
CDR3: CAWSGVGTGELFF

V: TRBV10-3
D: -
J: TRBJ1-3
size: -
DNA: TGTGCCATCACCCCGGGGCCTGGAAACACCATATATTTT
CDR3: CAITPGPGNTIYF

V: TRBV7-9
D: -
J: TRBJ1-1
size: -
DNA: TGTGCCAGCAGCTTCTGGTCCCCGGGGGAGACTGAAGCTTTCTTT
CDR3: CASSFWSPGETEAFF

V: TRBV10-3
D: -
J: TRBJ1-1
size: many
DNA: TGTGCCATACGGCAGGGGCAGACTGAAGCTTTCTTT
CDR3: CAIRQGQTEAFF

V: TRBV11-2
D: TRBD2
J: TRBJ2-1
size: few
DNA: TGTGCCAGCAGCTTGTTTTCTGGCGGGAGGGTTTCCAATGAGCAGTTCTTC
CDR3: CASSLFSGGRVSNEQFF

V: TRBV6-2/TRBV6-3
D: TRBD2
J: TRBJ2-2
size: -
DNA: TGTGCCAGCAGTCCAACTAGCGGAGAGAACACCGGGGAGCTGTTTTTT
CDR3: CASSPTSGENTGELFF

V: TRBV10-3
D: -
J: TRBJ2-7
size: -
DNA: TGTGCCATCAGTGAAAAAGTCTACGAGCAGTACTTC
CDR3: CAISEKVYEQYF

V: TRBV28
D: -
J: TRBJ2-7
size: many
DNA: TGTGCCAGCAGTTTAGACACGATTACCTTGTACGGCTCCTACGAGCAGTACTTC
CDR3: CASSLDTITLYGSYEQYF

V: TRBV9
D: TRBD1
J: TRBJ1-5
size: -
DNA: TGTGCCAGCAGCGTAGTGGGGACAGGGGGCAATCAAAGCAATCAGCCCCAGCATTTT
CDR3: CASSVVGTGGNQSNQPQHF

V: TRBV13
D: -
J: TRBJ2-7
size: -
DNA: TGTGCCAGCAGCACCCGGGACGCTGGGGGGAGAATGGACGAGCAGTACTTC
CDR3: CASSTRDAGGRMDEQYF

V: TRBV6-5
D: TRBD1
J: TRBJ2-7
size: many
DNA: TGTGCCAGCAGTTATTACGGACAGGGGCTTTCCTACGAGCAGTACTTC
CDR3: CASSYYGQGLSYEQYF

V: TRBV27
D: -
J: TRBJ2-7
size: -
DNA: TGTGCCAGCAGTTTCAGCAGCAACTCCTACGAGCAGTACTTC
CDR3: CASSFSSNSYEQYF

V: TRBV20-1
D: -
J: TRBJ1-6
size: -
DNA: TGCAGTGCTAGGACACCTAACCTTGGCCAAATCCGGGGATCACCCCTCCACTTT
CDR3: CSARTPNLGQIRGSPLHF

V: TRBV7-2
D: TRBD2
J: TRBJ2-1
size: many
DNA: TGTGCCAGCAGCTACCCGCCTGCGGGGGCCTACAATGAGCAGTTCTTC
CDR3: CASSYPPAGAYNEQFF

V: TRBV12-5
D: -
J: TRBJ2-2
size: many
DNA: TGTGCTAGTGGTTTGGGGGCACGCGTGGGCGGGCCCCCCGTTGAGCTGTTTTTT
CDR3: CASGLGARVGGPPVELFF

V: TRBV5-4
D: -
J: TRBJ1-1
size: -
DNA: TGTGCCAGCAGCTTGAAGAGGGAGGTACTAAACACTGAAGCTTTCTTT
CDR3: CASSLKREVLNTEAFF

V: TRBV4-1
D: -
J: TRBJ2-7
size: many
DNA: TGCGCCAGCAGCCAAGTCCCTAGTTTAACCTACGAGCAGTACTTC
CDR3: CASSQVPSLTYEQYF

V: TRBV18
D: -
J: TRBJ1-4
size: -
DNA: TGTGCCAGCTCACCACCGGAGGGGGATTCGGGGGGAGCAACTAATGAAAAACTGTTTTTT
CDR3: CASSPPEGDSGGATNEKLFF

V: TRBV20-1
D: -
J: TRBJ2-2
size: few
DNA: TGCAGTGCTAGGGGGGAAGCCGGGGAGCTGTTTTTT
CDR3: CSARGEAGELFF